The rows below give T cell receptor beta chains drawn from one sample of a study of regulatory T cells in long-lasting Graves disease. MiXCR, run by TCRdb on the multiplex PCR reads, gives a single entry per CDR3 protein. The sample has roughly 400,000 distinct CDR3 sequences, about 21% seen once. The input for sequencing was peripheral blood mononuclear cells (PBMCs), taken when the disease was refractory, from a patient treated with antithyroid drugs. The source is a female donor with Graves disease. The CDR3 runs from the conserved cysteine through the conserved F or W. A D gene is named only where the DNA matches it firmly. Clone size is stated in some rows and not others, as once, few, many or a class when expanded.

CDR3 | DNA | V | D | size | J
CASSLGTAPNEKLFF | TGCGCCAGCAGCTTGGGTACAGCGCCTAATGAAAAACTGTTTTTT | TRBV5-1 | NA | many | TRBJ1-4
CASSVARLAGGLGLAKNIQYF | TGTGCCAGCAGCGTAGCAAGACTAGCGGGAGGGCTGGGTTTAGCCAAAAACATTCAGTACTTC | TRBV7-2 | TRBD2 | NA | TRBJ2-4
CASSQEDRVAGVRETQYF | TGTGCCAGCAGCCAAGAAGATAGGGTAGCGGGAGTCCGAGAGACCCAGTACTTC | TRBV4-2 | TRBD2 | NA | TRBJ2-5
CAGSPRENTGELFF | TGTGCCGGCAGCCCCCGGGAGAACACCGGGGAGCTGTTTTTT | TRBV2 | NA | NA | TRBJ2-2
CASSLYGFGAFF | TGTGCCAGCAGTTTATATGGGTTTGGAGCTTTCTTT | TRBV28 | NA | many | TRBJ1-1
CSAQGGNTEAFF | TGCAGCGCTCAGGGAGGGAACACTGAAGCTTTCTTT | TRBV29-1 | NA | many | TRBJ1-1
CASTGELNTEAFF | TGTGCCAGCACGGGGGAATTAAACACTGAAGCTTTCTTT | TRBV2 | NA | NA | TRBJ1-1
CASSTLAGPGAYNEQFF | TGTGCCAGCAGCACACTAGCGGGGCCCGGGGCCTACAATGAGCAGTTCTTC | TRBV6-1 | TRBD2 | few | TRBJ2-1
CASSPPAGELFF | TGTGCCAGCAGCCCCCCCGCCGGGGAGCTGTTTTTT | TRBV11-2 | NA | many | TRBJ2-2
CASSPGPAGGGWMDNVLTF | TGTGCCAGCAGTCCCGGCCCCGCGGGGGGGGGGTGGATGGACAACGTCCTGACTTTC | TRBV2 | TRBD2 | few | TRBJ2-6
CAISSTVAGELFF | TGTGCCATCAGTTCGACAGTGGCCGGGGAGCTGTTTTTT | TRBV2 | NA | NA | TRBJ2-2
CATSTHRSQPQHF | TGTGCCACCAGCACTCATAGGAGTCAGCCCCAGCATTTT | TRBV15 | NA | NA | TRBJ1-5
CASSGGSGGTEAFF | TGCGCCAGCAGCGGGGGTAGTGGGGGGACTGAAGCTTTCTTT | TRBV5-1 | NA | few | TRBJ1-1
CASSRASGRTTDTQYF | TGCGCCAGCAGTCGTGCTAGCGGGAGAACCACAGATACGCAGTATTTT | TRBV10-2 | TRBD2 | NA | TRBJ2-3
CSVEGQGVFDEQYF | TGCAGCGTTGAGGGGCAGGGGGTTTTCGACGAGCAGTACTTC | TRBV29-1 | TRBD1 | NA | TRBJ2-7
CASSKSGTSYNEQFF | TGTGCCAGCAGCAAAAGCGGGACTTCCTACAATGAGCAGTTCTTC | TRBV7-3 | TRBD2 | NA | TRBJ2-1
CSASRQGATSGNTIYF | TGCAGTGCTAGCCGACAGGGCGCTACATCTGGAAACACCATATATTTT | TRBV20-1 | TRBD1 | few | TRBJ1-3
CAWNAGHEKLFF | TGTGCCTGGAACGCGGGCCACGAAAAACTGTTTTTT | TRBV30 | NA | NA | TRBJ1-4
CASSEGLAVAYEQYF | TGTGCCAGCAGCGAAGGACTAGCGGTTGCCTACGAGCAGTACTTC | TRBV7-2 | TRBD2 | many | TRBJ2-7
CASSRAGTQNSPLHF | TGCGCCAGCAGCCGAGCCGGGACACAGAATTCACCCCTCCACTTT | TRBV4-1 | NA | few | TRBJ1-6
CASTNSGFYEQYF | TGTGCCAGCACCAATAGTGGGTTCTACGAGCAGTACTTC | TRBV13 | NA | NA | TRBJ2-7
CASSLAWDGSIEQYF | TGTGCCAGCAGCTTGGCGTGGGACGGATCAATAGAGCAGTACTTC | TRBV5-6 | NA | few | TRBJ2-7
CASSHLGVYEQYF | TGTGCCAGCAGCCATCTCGGGGTCTACGAGCAGTACTTC | TRBV3-1 | NA | few | TRBJ2-7
CASSLEQGPSYEQYF | TGTGCCAGCAGTTTAGAACAGGGGCCCTCCTACGAGCAGTACTTC | TRBV27 | TRBD1 | few | TRBJ2-7
CASSEVEGADGELFF | TGTGCCAGCAGTGAAGTAGAGGGGGCAGACGGGGAGCTGTTTTTT | TRBV6-1 | TRBD1 | few | TRBJ2-2
CASRPLGAYEQYF | TGTGCCAGCAGACCCCTCGGGGCCTACGAGCAGTACTTC | TRBV6-1 | NA | NA | TRBJ2-7
CAWSVAERLAGGTSTGELFF | TGTGCCTGGAGTGTAGCGGAAAGACTAGCGGGAGGTACCAGCACCGGGGAGCTGTTTTTT | TRBV30 | TRBD2 | NA | TRBJ2-2
CASSYSSGRGSYNEQFF | TGTGCCAGCAGTTACTCGAGTGGGAGAGGCTCCTACAATGAGCAGTTCTTC | TRBV6-6 | NA | NA | TRBJ2-1
CSARAASDYGYTF | TGCAGTGCTAGAGCCGCAAGTGACTATGGCTACACCTTC | TRBV20-1 | NA | many | TRBJ1-2
CASGLAGSLYNEQFF | TGTGCTAGTGGTTTGGCGGGAAGTCTCTACAATGAGCAGTTCTTC | TRBV12-5 | NA | NA | TRBJ2-1
CSAGSSGYTF | TGCAGTGCCGGAAGCAGTGGCTACACCTTC | TRBV20-1 | NA | NA | TRBJ1-2
CASKPTGEKNIQYF | TGTGCCAGCAAGCCGACAGGGGAAAAAAACATTCAGTACTTC | TRBV12-3/TRBV12-4 | TRBD1 | NA | TRBJ2-4
CASSDWRSSYEQYF | TGTGCCAGCAGCGACTGGAGGAGCTCCTACGAGCAGTACTTC | TRBV3-1 | NA | NA | TRBJ2-7
CASSFRRTGYNEQFF | TGTGCCAGCAGTTTCCGGAGGACAGGCTACAATGAGCAGTTCTTC | TRBV28 | TRBD1 | NA | TRBJ2-1
CSAQDRGLGTEAFF | TGCAGTGCCCAGGACAGGGGGCTGGGCACTGAAGCTTTCTTT | TRBV20-1 | TRBD1 | NA | TRBJ1-1
CASSHSTGRGIDTQYF | TGTGCCAGCAGTCATTCGACAGGTCGAGGGATAGATACGCAGTATTTT | TRBV28 | NA | few | TRBJ2-3
CASSFGGSEAFF | TGTGCCAGCAGCTTCGGGGGTTCTGAAGCTTTCTTT | TRBV7-2 | NA | many | TRBJ1-1
CASSYLGQGAAEAFF | TGTGCCAGCAGTTACCTGGGACAGGGGGCCGCTGAAGCTTTCTTT | TRBV6-5 | TRBD1 | many | TRBJ1-1
CASSLSGTRLYEQYF | TGTGCCAGCAGTTTATCCGGGACAAGGTTGTACGAGCAGTACTTC | TRBV28 | NA | few | TRBJ2-7
CSITGRSYNEQFF | TGCAGCATAACGGGCCGATCTTACAATGAGCAGTTCTTC | TRBV29-1 | NA | few | TRBJ2-1
CASSPLAGGGNEQYF | TGTGCCAGCAGCCCCCTAGCGGGAGGAGGGAACGAGCAGTACTTC | TRBV6-2/TRBV6-3 | TRBD2 | many | TRBJ2-7
CSAMGGGNQPQHF | TGCAGTGCTATGGGGGGTGGCAATCAGCCCCAGCATTTT | TRBV20-1 | NA | many | TRBJ1-5
CATSSASQGARGYTF | TGTGCCACCAGCAGCGCCTCACAGGGGGCGAGGGGCTACACCTTC | TRBV15 | TRBD1 | many | TRBJ1-2
CASSLGWLGAETQYF | TGTGCCAGCAGCTTAGGCTGGCTTGGTGCAGAGACCCAGTACTTC | TRBV7-2 | NA | many | TRBJ2-5